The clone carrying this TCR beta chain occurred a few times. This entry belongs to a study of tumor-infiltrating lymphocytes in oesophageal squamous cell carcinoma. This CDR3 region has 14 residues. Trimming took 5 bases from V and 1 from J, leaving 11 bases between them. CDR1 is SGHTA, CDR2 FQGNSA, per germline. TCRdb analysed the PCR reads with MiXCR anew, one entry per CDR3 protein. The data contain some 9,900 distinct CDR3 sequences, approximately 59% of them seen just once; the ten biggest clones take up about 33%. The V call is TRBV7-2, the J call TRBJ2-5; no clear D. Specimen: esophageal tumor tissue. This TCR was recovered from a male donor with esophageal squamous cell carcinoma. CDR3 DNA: TGTGCCAGCAGCGGTCGACAACTCCAAGAGACCCAGTACTTC. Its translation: CASSGRQLQETQYF.